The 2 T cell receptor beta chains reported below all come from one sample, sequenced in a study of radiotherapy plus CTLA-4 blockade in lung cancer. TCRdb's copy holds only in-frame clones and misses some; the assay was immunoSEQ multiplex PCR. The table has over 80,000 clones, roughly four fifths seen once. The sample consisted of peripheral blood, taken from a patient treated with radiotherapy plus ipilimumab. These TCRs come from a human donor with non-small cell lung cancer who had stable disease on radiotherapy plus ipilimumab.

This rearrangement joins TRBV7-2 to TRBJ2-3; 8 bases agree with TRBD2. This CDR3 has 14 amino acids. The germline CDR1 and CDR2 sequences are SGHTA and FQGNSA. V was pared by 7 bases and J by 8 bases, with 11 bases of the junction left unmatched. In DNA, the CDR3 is TGTGCCAGCAAGGAGGCGGGAGGAAAAGTTACGCAGTATTTT. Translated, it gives CASKEAGGKVTQYF.

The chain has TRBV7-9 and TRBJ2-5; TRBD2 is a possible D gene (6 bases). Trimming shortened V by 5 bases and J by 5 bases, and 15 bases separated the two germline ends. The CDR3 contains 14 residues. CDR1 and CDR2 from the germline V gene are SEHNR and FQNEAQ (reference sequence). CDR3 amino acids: CASSPGLSGETQYF. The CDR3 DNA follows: TGTGCCAGCAGCCCGGGACTCTCGGGGGAGACCCAGTACTTC.